Below are 30 T cell receptor beta chains sequenced from a single sample in a study of T cells after yellow fever vaccination. TCRdb independently ran MiXCR on the 5' RACE reads; one entry per CDR3 protein. The sample shows some 550,000 distinct CDR3 sequences, roughly 19% of them seen only once. Sequencing used PBMCs, obtained 15 days after the yellow fever booster vaccination. The receptor source for this set is a man aged 25 to 40 who received the YFV17D yellow fever vaccine.

J is TRBJ2-3 and V is TRBV5-1; D uncertain. This CDR3 contains 13 residues. Trimming left V 4 bases short and J 6 bases short, with 12 bases between. Per the germline V gene, CDR1 is SGHRS and CDR2 is YFSETQ. The CDR3 here is CASSRELPDTQYF. For the CDR3, the DNA is TGCGCCAGCAGCAGGGAACTCCCCGATACGCAGTATTTT. Filled out from reference TRBV5-1 and TRBJ2-3, the complete variable domain reads KAGVTQTPRYLIKTRGQQVTLSCSPISGHRSVSWYQQTPGQGLQFLFEYFSETQRNKGNFPGRFSGRQFSNSRSEMNVSTLELGDSALYLCASSRELPDTQYFGPGTRLTVL.

This rearrangement joins TRBV20-1 to TRBJ1-2; D may be TRBD1 (5 bases). Germline values: CDR1 DFQATT, CDR2 SNEGSKA (reference sequence). The CDR3 is made up of 13 amino acids. Trimming left V 8 bases short and J 0 bases short, with 13 bases between. Here the CDR3 DNA reads TGCAGTCCTCGGGGCTCCGCTAACTATGGCTACACCTTC. Translated: CSPRGSANYGYTF.

This clonotype occurred a few times. This sequence joins TRBV29-1 and TRBJ1-1; D unresolved. CDR1 SQVTM and CDR2 ANQGSEA come from the germline V gene. V shed 6 bases and J shed 0 bases, with 14 bases lying between them. The CDR3 extends over 14 amino acids. CDR3 residues: CSVIHTGMNTEAFF. The CDR3 DNA follows: TGCAGCGTAATTCATACGGGTATGAACACTGAAGCTTTCTTT.

The rearrangement joins TRBV15 to TRBJ2-7; D uncertain. The length of the CDR3 is 12 residues. V was cut by 1 base and J by 5 bases, with 6 bases left in between. CDR1 and CDR2 from the germline V gene are LNHNV and YYDKDF (reference sequence). The CDR3 is CATSRVGNEQYF. The DNA for the CDR3 is TGTGCCACCAGCAGAGTTGGGAACGAGCAGTACTTC.

CDR3 bases: TGTGCCAGCAGTGTTAGAAATGAGCAGTTCTTC. Its translation: CASSVRNEQFF. The V call is TRBV12-3 or TRBV12-4, the J call TRBJ2-1; no clear D. The germline V and J ends were trimmed by 5 bases and 7 bases, with 6 bases remaining between them. The CDR3 has 11 residues.

This clonotype was seen only a few times. The chain combines TRBV11-2 with TRBJ2-1; 10 bases align to TRBD1. The V gene end was trimmed by 3 bases and the J gene end by 6 bases; junction bases not matched to a gene: 5. The length of the CDR3 is 15 residues. CDR1 is SGHAT and CDR2 is FQNNGV in the germline V gene. The CDR3 reads CASSFLDRGGNEQFF. The CDR3, as DNA: TGTGCCAGCAGCTTCCTGGACAGGGGGGGCAATGAGCAGTTCTTC. The variable domain in full, completed from reference TRBV11-2 and TRBJ2-1, reads EAGVAQSPRYKIIEKRQSVAFWCNPISGHATLYWYQQILGQGPKLLIQFQNNGVVDDSQLPKDRFSAERLKGVDSTLKIQPAKLEDSAVYLCASSFLDRGGNEQFFGPGTRLTVL.

This clonotype was recorded once. V usage is TRBV20-1 and J usage is TRBJ2-3, with no clear D. This CDR3 region has 16 residues. CDR1 DFQATT and CDR2 SNEGSKA come from the germline V gene (reference sequence). V was trimmed by 4 bases and J by 0 bases, leaving 17 bases between them. This CDR3 reads CSAIRPARLSTDTQYF. CDR3 in DNA: TGCAGTGCTATTCGGCCTGCCAGGCTGAGCACAGATACGCAGTATTTT.

The chain employs TRBV12-3 or TRBV12-4 and TRBJ1-1; the D gene is possibly TRBD1 (6 bases). This CDR3 has 14 amino acids. Trimming left V 4 bases short and J 1 base short, with 10 bases between. The CDR3 DNA reads TGTGCCAGCAGTTCTCTGGGGGCGAACACTGAAGCTTTCTTT. Protein sequence: CASSSLGANTEAFF.

The chain joins TRBV7-8 to TRBJ2-7; D perhaps matches TRBD1 (6 bases). Trimming took off 1 base at V and 2 bases at J, with 12 bases between the two ends. CDR1 is SGHVS, CDR2 FQNEAQ, per germline. The CDR3 is made up of 15 amino acids. The CDR3 DNA reads as TGTGCCAGCAGCTTAGAGACAGGAGGAACCTACGAGCAGTACTTC. Amino acids: CASSLETGGTYEQYF.

This clonotype turned up a few times. The V gene is TRBV30, the J gene TRBJ2-2; D possibly corresponds to TRBD2 (7 bases). Germline CDR1 GTSNPN, CDR2 SVGIG (reference sequence). The CDR3 extends over 18 amino acids. Trimming cost V 5 bases and J 0 bases, with 22 bases left between them. In DNA, the CDR3 is TGTGCCTGGCCCCCTAGGGGGGGACCGATCGCGAACACCGGGGAGCTGTTTTTT. Protein: CAWPPRGGPIANTGELFF.

This clonotype occurred a few times. This chain joins TRBV14 and TRBJ1-1; the D gene is possibly TRBD1 (6 bases). The germline V gene has CDR1 SGHDN and CDR2 FVKESK. V was cut by 1 base and J by 5 bases, with 14 bases left in between. The CDR3 length is 15 residues. CDR3: CASSQAGALGTEAFF. For the CDR3, the DNA is TGTGCCAGCAGCCAAGCGGGGGCTCTAGGAACTGAAGCTTTCTTT.

This clonotype was picked up many times. The chain uses TRBV21-1 and TRBJ2-3; the DNA was not compared with TRBD1, the D call given in the table. TRBV21-1 is flagged as a pseudogene. The length of the CDR3 is 16 residues. The CDR3: CASSKAGDRGTDTQYF. The CDR3, as DNA: TGTGCCAGCAGCAAAGCAGGGGACAGGGGAACAGATACGCAGTATTTT.

The chain combines TRBV7-2 with TRBJ1-1; no clear D. Germline V gives CDR1 SGHTA, CDR2 FQGNSA. V lost 2 bases and J lost 1, with 8 bases in between. The CDR3 has 14 amino acids. CDR3 loop: CASSLLGANTEAFF. CDR3 in DNA: TGTGCCAGCAGCTTATTGGGAGCGAACACTGAAGCTTTCTTT.

This chain connects TRBV25-1 to TRBJ1-5, with 9 bases matching TRBD1. The CDR3 is 16 residues long. V trimming: 6 bases; J trimming: 1 base; junction bases outside the gene matches: 7. CDR1 and CDR2 from the germline V gene are MGHDK and SYGVNS. CDR3 bases: TGTGCCAGCAGCCCCGAGGGGACAGGGAGCAATCAGCCCCAGCATTTT. It translates to CASSPEGTGSNQPQHF.

This clonotype was counted between two and nine times. This chain joins TRBV5-1 and TRBJ2-2; the match to TRBD2 covers 7 bases. V lost 5 bases, J lost 5 bases, and 9 bases stayed unmatched. CDR1 is SGHRS and CDR2 is YFSETQ in the germline V gene. The CDR3 is 15 amino acids. The CDR3 bases are TGCGCCAGCAGTCGGCGGGAGCGTTTAACCGGGGAGCTGTTTTTT. Encoded protein: CASSRRERLTGELFF.

This clonotype was seen only a few times. The V call is TRBV18, the J call TRBJ2-1; 9 nucleotides match TRBD2. From germline, CDR1 is KGHSH and CDR2 LQKENI. The CDR3 has 17 residues. J was trimmed by 10 bases and V by 0 bases; bases with no gene match: 13. CDR3 region: CASSPPSAGGGKWEQFF. The DNA for the CDR3 is TGTGCCAGCTCACCACCATCAGCGGGAGGCGGAAAGTGGGAGCAGTTCTTC.

This clonotype has only a few counts. V usage is TRBV7-3 and J usage is TRBJ2-3; unclear D gene. Trimming removed 3 bases at V and 6 bases at J, with 13 bases between. CDR1 and CDR2 from the germline V gene are SGHTA and FQGTGA. The CDR3 is 14 amino acids. CDR3 residues: CASSFRSPGDTQYF. As DNA, the CDR3 is TGTGCCAGCAGCTTCCGGAGCCCCGGGGATACGCAGTATTTT.

There are a few counts of this clonotype. The V call is TRBV15, the J call TRBJ2-3; D is unresolved. The CDR3 covers 12 residues. Trimming removed 5 bases at V and 5 bases at J, with 8 bases between. CDR1 LNHNV and CDR2 YYDKDF come from the germline V gene (reference sequence). The CDR3 reads CATSPMGDTQYF. The CDR3 nucleotides read TGTGCCACCAGCCCAATGGGAGATACGCAGTATTTT.

The J gene is TRBJ2-5, the V gene TRBV7-2; TRBD2 might be the D (6 bases). The CDR3 is 11 residues long. In germline, CDR1 is SGHTA, CDR2 FQGNSA. V was trimmed by 5 bases and J by 9 bases, leaving 10 bases between them. The CDR3 coding sequence is TGTGCCAGCAGCGCCGGGACTCCCCAGTACTTC. It is translated as CASSAGTPQYF.

This clonotype has only a few counts. The chain joins TRBV6-5 to TRBJ2-7, with TRBD2 identical over 8 bases. Germline CDR1 MNHEY, CDR2 SVGAGI. The trim removed 6 bases at V and 3 bases at J, leaving 7 bases unmatched. This CDR3 has 14 amino acids. The CDR3, as DNA: TGTGCCAGCAGCAGAGCGGGAGATGGCTACGAGCAGTACTTC. Amino acids: CASSRAGDGYEQYF.

J is TRBJ2-7 and V is TRBV7-8, with TRBD2 matching 7 bases. The junction had 13 bases not matched to a gene; V was cut back by 1 base and J by 1 base. Looked up from germline, CDR1 is SGHVS and CDR2 is FQNEAQ. The CDR3 spans 18 residues. The CDR3 DNA sequence: TGTGCCAGCAGCTTAGGGATAGGGGCTAGCGGCACTTCCTACGAGCAGTACTTC. Translating it yields CASSLGIGASGTSYEQYF.

The CDR3 here is CASSLAGRLRTLHF. DNA of the CDR3: TGTGCCAGCAGCTTGGCCGGGCGGTTAAGAACCCTCCACTTT. This rearrangement joins TRBV5-6 to TRBJ1-6, with no clear D. Germline assignment: CDR1 SGHDT and CDR2 YYEEEE. Trimming took 0 bases from V and 14 from J, leaving 15 bases between them. This CDR3 is 14 amino acids long.

This clonotype was seen a few times. The chain is built from TRBV24-1 and TRBJ2-3; D gene ambiguous. The CDR3 has 15 amino acids. V was clipped by 7 bases and J by 0 bases, with 13 bases between them. The germline CDR1 and CDR2 sequences are KGHDR and SFDVKD. The CDR3 DNA is TGTGCCACCAGCCCCGGAGCCTCCAGCACAGATACGCAGTATTTT. This translates into CATSPGASSTDTQYF.

Of note for this clonotype: With a much larger clone just one base away, this may be a read error. The V gene is TRBV12-3 or TRBV12-4, the J gene TRBJ2-7; perhaps TRBD1 as D (7 bases). The CDR3 sequence is 15 residues long. The CDR3 region is CASRGGSTGQYEKYF. The CDR3 DNA reads as TGTGCCAGCAGGGGGGGAAGTACGGGACAGTACGAGAAGTACTTC.

CDR3 nucleotide sequence: TGCGCCAGCAGCTTGGATGGGGGCCTCTACAATGAGCAGTTCTTC. Translation: CASSLDGGLYNEQFF. V gene TRBV5-1 combines with J gene TRBJ2-1, with D possibly being TRBD1 (6 bases). The CDR3 is 15 residues long. The germline V and J ends were trimmed by 0 bases and 3 bases, with 10 bases remaining between them. Germline CDR1 reads SGHRS; CDR2 reads YFSETQ.

The table lists this clonotype with a few counts. The genes are TRBV7-2 and TRBJ2-5; 10 nucleotides agree with TRBD2. The CDR3 spans 16 residues. Unmatched junction bases numbered 7, after V lost 4 bases and J lost 2 bases. The germline V gene encodes CDR1 SGHTA and CDR2 FQGNSA. CDR3 bases: TGTGCCAGCAGCTCCCGACTAGCGGGCCTACAAGAGACCCAGTACTTC. Protein product: CASSSRLAGLQETQYF.

The chain joins TRBV27 to TRBJ2-7; D gene ambiguous. Trimming took off 3 bases at V and 3 bases at J, with 12 bases between the two ends. The CDR3 consists of 14 residues. CDR1 MNHEY and CDR2 SMNVEV come from the germline V gene (reference sequence). CDR3 in DNA: TGTGCCAGCAGTTTTGCAGGTGGGAACTACGAGCAGTACTTC. It codes for CASSFAGGNYEQYF.

The chain combines TRBV5-1 with TRBJ2-3; 9 bases line up with TRBD2. J gave up 3 bases and V 5 bases, and 10 bases lay outside the gene matches. The CDR3 extends over 16 amino acids. The germline gives CDR1 SGHRS, CDR2 YFSETQ. For the CDR3, the DNA is TGCGCCAGCAGGCCTATTAGCGGGAGCGGGACAGATACGCAGTATTTT. This encodes CASRPISGSGTDTQYF.

CDR3 nucleotide sequence: TGTGCCAGCAGTTCTCGCGGTGACAATGAGCAGTTCTTC. Translation gives CASSSRGDNEQFF. The chain joins TRBV12-3 or TRBV12-4 to TRBJ2-1; D is uncertain. V dropped 4 bases and J dropped 5 bases, with 9 bases sitting between them. This CDR3 has 13 residues.

This clonotype occurred a few times. The chain is built from TRBV20-1 and TRBJ2-7, with unresolved D. Trimming took off 3 bases at V and 4 bases at J, with 10 bases between the two ends. The germline gives CDR1 DFQATT, CDR2 SNEGSKA (reference sequence). This CDR3 is 12 amino acids long. CDR3 DNA: TGCAGTGCTAGTGAGTTAGGTTACGAGCAGTACTTC. This encodes CSASELGYEQYF.